This entry features one TCR beta chain sequence. This sample was taken from a study of T cells in Graves' hyperthyroidism and ophthalmopathy. About the research overall: Once the initial diagnosis was made, peripheral blood was obtained before any treatment.

The V gene's germline CDR1 is LNHDA and CDR2 SQIVND (reference sequence). Between the trimmed V and J ends, which lost 3 bases and 1 base, there was a span of 10 bases. The CDR3 length is 15 residues. The source material, RNA transcripts, was used to amplify TCR beta CDR3 regions. The primer set for the first-round RT-PCR of the TCR CDR3 was HTBI. Each CDR3 protein gets one entry after TCRdb re-called the multiplex PCR reads with MiXCR. The sample yields fewer than 700,000 distinct CDR3 sequences, more than 15% seen once. Sequencing was carried out using blood. The clonotype comes from a woman under 30 with Graves' ophthalmopathy. V is TRBV19 and J is TRBJ2-1, with D possibly matching TRBD1 (5 bases). CDR3 nucleotide sequence: TGTGCCAGTAGTATGCCAGGGTGGTCCTACAATGAGCAGTTCTTC. It translates to CASSMPGWSYNEQFF. Combining the CDR3 with reference TRBV19 and TRBJ2-1 gives the whole variable domain DGGITQSPKYLFRKEGQNVTLSCEQNLNHDAMYWYRQDPGQGLRLIYYSQIVNDFQKGDIAEGYSVSREKKESFPLTVTSAQKNPTAFYLCASSMPGWSYNEQFFGPGTRLTVL.